This passage covers 28 T cell receptor beta chains from one sample sequenced in a study of T and B cells in COVID-19 patients. Blood genomic DNA input for TRB amplification was roughly 250-500 ng. Multiplex PCR with BIOMED2 TRB-A/B primer pools amplified TRB rearrangements. From the multiplex PCR reads, TCRdb called clonotypes with MiXCR, one entry per CDR3 protein. The profile shows under 6,000 distinct CDR3 sequences, approximately 26% of them singletons. Sequencing was carried out using blood. These receptors all stem from a human donor with active COVID-19.

This clonotype has a count of ten or more. This chain links TRBV24-1 with TRBJ2-1, with TRBD1 matching 7 bases. The V and J ends lost 3 bases and 8 bases, in that order; junction bases with no gene match: 6. This CDR3 has 14 amino acids. Germline V gene lookup returns CDR1 KGHDR and CDR2 SFDVKD. The CDR3 nucleotides read TGTGCCACCAGTGATACGACAGGGTATCATGAGCAGTTCTTC. Translated: CATSDTTGYHEQFF.

Relative to its sample, this clonotype is medium-sized. The gene calls are TRBV6-2 or TRBV6-3 and TRBJ2-3; 10 nucleotides align to TRBD2. CDR3 length: 16 amino acids. With 2 bases clipped from V and 4 bases from J, the junction kept 6 bases outside the gene matches. From germline, CDR1 is MNHEY and CDR2 SVGEGT. CDR3 sequence: CASSYISGGVADTQYF. CDR3 in DNA: TGTGCCAGCAGTTACATCAGCGGGGGGGTCGCAGATACGCAGTATTTT.

This clonotype was found many times. The rearrangement uses TRBV18 and TRBJ1-4; 9 bases map to TRBD1. The V gene end was trimmed by 3 bases and the J gene end by 0 bases; junction bases not matched to a gene: 5. The CDR3 has 17 amino acids. Germline V gene data show CDR1 as KGHSH and CDR2 as LQKENI. CDR3 in amino acids: CASSPGQGGTTNEKLFF. The CDR3 region has the DNA TGTGCCAGCTCACCGGGACAGGGAGGGACAACTAATGAAAAACTGTTTTTT.

A few counts support this clonotype. This chain connects TRBV5-1 to TRBJ1-2, with D perhaps matching TRBD1 (6 bases). The CDR3 is 14 residues long. Deletions cut 0 bases from V and 8 bases from J, with 14 bases between. Germline assignment: CDR1 SGHRS and CDR2 YFSETQ. The CDR3 sequence: CASSLDTGLGGYTF. The CDR3 region has the DNA TGCGCCAGCAGCTTGGATACAGGGTTAGGCGGCTACACCTTC.

This clonotype has more than one count but fewer than ten. This sequence joins TRBV5-1 and TRBJ2-5; D perhaps matches TRBD2 (5 bases). The V end was cut by 3 bases, the J end by 4 bases, with 16 bases between. CDR1 SGHRS and CDR2 YFSETQ come from the germline V gene. The CDR3 runs to 15 residues. Here the CDR3 reads CASSSQGSSGETQYF. The CDR3 DNA reads TGCGCCAGCAGCTCTCAAGGGAGCTCAGGAGAGACCCAGTACTTC.

This chain joins TRBV20-1 and TRBJ1-4; D perhaps matches TRBD1 (6 bases). This CDR3 is 14 amino acids long. Trimming pared 1 base from V and 6 bases from J, leaving 12 bases between. The V gene's germline CDR1 is DFQATT and CDR2 SNEGSKA (reference sequence). CDR3 DNA: TGCAGTGCTAGAGCAGCTCCAGGGGATGAAAAACTGTTTTTT. Protein sequence: CSARAAPGDEKLFF.

Relative to its sample, this clonotype is medium-sized. The chain combines TRBV5-4 with TRBJ2-3; either TRBD1 or TRBD2 may fit D (5 bases each). Germline V gene data show CDR1 as SGHNT and CDR2 as YYREEE (reference sequence). V was shortened by 4 bases and J by 4 bases, with 10 bases between the two germline ends. This CDR3 spans 13 amino acids. The CDR3 here is CASSPRGADTQYF. CDR3 DNA: TGTGCCAGCAGCCCGAGGGGCGCAGATACGCAGTATTTT. The whole variable domain, remainder taken from reference TRBV5-4 and TRBJ2-3, is ETGVTQSPTHLIKTRGQQVTLRCSSQSGHNTVSWYQQALGQGPQFIFQYYREEENGRGNFPPRFSGLQFPNYSSELNVNALELDDSALYLCASSPRGADTQYFGPGTRLTVL.

The table lists this clonotype with many counts. The chain uses TRBV18 and TRBJ2-7; 9 positions match TRBD2. The CDR3 has 16 amino acids. Looked up from germline, CDR1 is KGHSH and CDR2 is LQKENI. Trimming removed 3 bases from V and 5 bases from J; junction bases left unmatched: 11. This CDR3 is CASSPYSGGSRDEQYF. In DNA form, the CDR3 reads TGTGCCAGCTCACCCTATAGCGGGGGCTCTCGGGACGAGCAGTACTTC.

This clonotype is judged medium-sized. The chain uses TRBV7-6 and TRBJ2-2, with unresolved D. The V gene's germline CDR1 is SGHVS and CDR2 FNYEAQ. The length of the CDR3 is 13 residues. Deletions cut 5 bases from V and 7 bases from J, with 11 bases between. The CDR3 nucleotides are TGTGCCAGCAGCCATCCCCGAGACGGGGAGCTGTTTTTT. This translates into CASSHPRDGELFF.

This clonotype is medium-sized within its sample. The gene calls are TRBV19 and TRBJ1-1, with 10 bases matching TRBD1. With V trimmed by 3 bases and J by 4 bases, 5 bases remained unmatched. Germline lookup yields CDR1 LNHDA and CDR2 SQIVND (reference sequence). The CDR3 length is 15 residues. CDR3: CASSIMGTGATEAFF. DNA of the CDR3: TGTGCCAGTAGTATCATGGGGACAGGGGCCACTGAAGCTTTCTTT.

In its sample, this clonotype was seen a few times. The CDR3 sequence: CASSVGGFYGYTF. The CDR3 region has the DNA TGTGCCAGCAGTGTGGGCGGCTTCTATGGCTACACCTTC. The V and J genes are TRBV6-1 and TRBJ1-2; no definite D call. This CDR3 contains 13 residues. Germline V lookup: CDR1 MNHNS, CDR2 SASEGT. Trimming took 4 bases from V and 4 from J, leaving 10 bases between them.

This chain links TRBV4-3 with TRBJ1-4, with D hard to call. Trimming cost V 0 bases and J 5 bases, with 13 bases left between them. From germline, CDR1 is LGHNA and CDR2 YSLEER. CDR3 length equals 16 residues. The CDR3 reads CASSQDRAGANEKLFF. The CDR3 DNA reads TGCGCCAGCAGCCAAGATAGGGCAGGCGCCAATGAAAAACTGTTTTTT.

The chain links TRBV5-6 to TRBJ1-5, with D possibly TRBD1 on 5 matching bases. The CDR3 has 16 amino acids. Trimming left V 1 base short and J 0 bases short, with 11 bases between. Germline lookup yields CDR1 SGHDT and CDR2 YYEEEE. In DNA form, the CDR3 reads TGTGCCAGCAGCTTGTTGGGGGAGACTAGCAATCAGCCCCAGCATTTT. Its protein product is CASSLLGETSNQPQHF.

In its sample, this clonotype was seen a few times. This sequence joins TRBV20-1 and TRBJ2-2; maybe TRBD1 (6 bases). The germline gives CDR1 DFQATT, CDR2 SNEGSKA (reference sequence). Trimming removed 3 bases from V and 0 bases from J, with 8 bases in between. The CDR3 is made up of 14 amino acids. The CDR3 is CSASRGANTGELFF. DNA for the CDR3: TGCAGTGCTAGCAGGGGCGCGAACACCGGGGAGCTGTTTTTT.

J is TRBJ2-2 and V is TRBV19; TRBD1 matches at 9 bases. Germline-derived CDR1 and CDR2 are LNHDA and SQIVND (reference sequence). The CDR3 runs 16 residues. Unmatched junction bases numbered 13, after V lost 10 bases and J lost 4 bases. CDR3 in DNA: TGTGCCACCCAGAGCACCGGGACAGGGTCCACCGGGGAGCTGTTTTTT. Translated, it gives CATQSTGTGSTGELFF.

This clonotype has only a few counts. The CDR3 bases are TGTGCCAGCGGAATATTGGGGGGCGAGTTAGGCTACACCTTC. Its protein is CASGILGGELGYTF. The chain joins TRBV7-2 to TRBJ1-2; tentative D call: TRBD1 (6 bases). V was shortened by 8 bases and J by 8 bases, with 21 bases between the two germline ends. The germline V gene has CDR1 SGHTA and CDR2 FQGNSA. This CDR3 region has 14 residues.

DNA for the CDR3: TGCAGTGCTGCCCCGGATGAGGGAAGCCAAGAGACCCAGTACTTC. Its translation: CSAAPDEGSQETQYF. The rearrangement joins TRBV20-1 to TRBJ2-5; a weak D match, TRBD2 (5 bases). Germline-derived CDR1 and CDR2 are DFQATT and SNEGSKA (reference sequence). This CDR3 is built from 15 residues. Deletions cut 5 bases from V and 1 base from J, with 17 bases between.

This clonotype was recorded at least ten times. The chain links TRBV18 to TRBJ1-2, with D uncertain. CDR1 is KGHSH and CDR2 is LQKENI in the germline V gene. V was clipped by 2 bases and J by 4 bases, with 14 bases between them. The CDR3 totals 15 residues. CDR3 sequence: CASSPGQESGYGYTF. The CDR3 coding sequence is TGTGCCAGCTCACCAGGGCAGGAGAGCGGCTATGGCTACACCTTC.

This clonotype was counted at least ten times. The rearrangement links TRBV5-1 to TRBJ2-2; no clear D gene. Germline V gene lookup returns CDR1 SGHRS and CDR2 YFSETQ. Trimming took 1 base from V and 0 from J, leaving 7 bases between them. This CDR3 contains 15 residues. CDR3 sequence: CASSLSRSNTGELFF. CDR3 nucleotides: TGCGCCAGCAGCTTGTCAAGGTCGAACACCGGGGAGCTGTTTTTT. The full variable domain, completed using reference TRBV5-1 and TRBJ2-2, is KAGVTQTPRYLIKTRGQQVTLSCSPISGHRSVSWYQQTPGQGLQFLFEYFSETQRNKGNFPGRFSGRQFSNSRSEMNVSTLELGDSALYLCASSLSRSNTGELFFGEGSRLTVL.

Judged by abundance, this clonotype is medium-sized. For the CDR3, the DNA is TGTGCCAGCTCACCACGACAGCAAGAGACCCAGTACTTC. This codes for CASSPRQQETQYF. The rearrangement uses TRBV18 and TRBJ2-5; the D gene is possibly TRBD1 (5 bases). Looked up from germline, CDR1 is KGHSH and CDR2 is LQKENI. This CDR3 comprises 13 residues. V lost 1 base, J lost 2 bases, and 5 bases lay in between.

By share, this clonotype counts as medium-sized. The chain has TRBV19 and TRBJ2-7; TRBD2 matches 8 bases. V lost 1 base and J lost 7; bases outside the gene matches: 3. This CDR3 comprises 13 residues. The V gene's germline CDR1 is LNHDA and CDR2 SQIVND (reference sequence). This CDR3 reads CASSIAREGEQYF. The CDR3 region has the DNA TGTGCCAGTAGTATAGCCCGGGAGGGTGAGCAGTACTTC.

This clonotype occurred many times. This chain uses TRBV12-3 or TRBV12-4 with TRBJ1-1, with a possible D match to TRBD1 (5 bases). The CDR3 runs 14 residues. Deletions cut 3 bases from V and 0 bases from J, with 8 bases between. The CDR3 bases are TGTGCCAGCAGTTTGGGGGAAATGAACACTGAAGCTTTCTTT. Protein sequence: CASSLGEMNTEAFF.

V gene TRBV6-1 combines with J gene TRBJ1-5, with no clear D. V was cut by 2 bases and J by 3 bases, with 5 bases left in between. This CDR3 has 13 residues. CDR1 and CDR2 from the germline V gene are MNHNS and SASEGT. The CDR3 region is CASSELSNQPQHF. DNA of the CDR3: TGTGCCAGCAGTGAACTATCCAATCAGCCCCAGCATTTT.

The rearrangement links TRBV29-1 to TRBJ2-1; 12 bases map to TRBD2. The junction had 12 bases not matched to a gene; V was cut back by 6 bases and J by 0 bases. This CDR3 comprises 18 residues. Germline loops: CDR1 SQVTM, CDR2 ANQGSEA. The CDR3 reads CSVGGGLAGPSSYNEQFF. The CDR3 nucleotides read TGCAGCGTAGGGGGGGGACTAGCGGGCCCGAGCTCCTACAATGAGCAGTTCTTC.

The table lists this clonotype with a few counts. This rearrangement joins TRBV18 to TRBJ1-2, with TRBD1 matching over 8 bases. The germline CDR1 and CDR2 sequences are KGHSH and LQKENI. This CDR3 has 14 amino acids. The junction had 4 bases not matched to a gene; V was cut back by 3 bases and J by 4 bases. The CDR3 spells CASSPGQVIYGYTF. DNA of the CDR3: TGTGCCAGCTCACCGGGACAGGTGATCTATGGCTACACCTTC.

J is TRBJ2-3 and V is TRBV6-2 or TRBV6-3; D is ambiguous. The V and J ends lost 5 bases and 2 bases respectively, with 5 bases between them. The V gene's germline CDR1 is MNHEY and CDR2 SVGEGT. This CDR3 is 12 amino acids long. In DNA form, the CDR3 reads TGTGCCAGCAGTACGAACACAGATACGCAGTATTTT. This encodes CASSTNTDTQYF.

This clonotype is categorized as medium-sized. The rearrangement links TRBV24-1 to TRBJ2-3, with a tentative D call TRBD2 (5 bases). The CDR3 sequence is 15 residues long. V was cut by 2 bases and J by 6 bases, with 14 bases left in between. Germline V gene lookup returns CDR1 KGHDR and CDR2 SFDVKD. The CDR3 protein is CATSDSARVDDTQYF. The CDR3, as DNA: TGTGCCACCAGTGATTCGGCGAGGGTCGATGATACGCAGTATTTT.

This clonotype is medium-sized. The rearrangement joins TRBV27 to TRBJ2-1; possibly TRBD2 for D (6 bases). With 1 base removed from V and 5 bases from J, the gap between germline ends came to 15 bases. The CDR3 has 16 amino acids. Germline CDR1 MNHEY, CDR2 SMNVEV (reference sequence). The CDR3 sequence is CASSLLVWGGNNEQFF. In nucleotides, the CDR3 is TGTGCCAGCAGTTTATTGGTATGGGGAGGAAACAATGAGCAGTTCTTC.